These T cell receptor beta chains were read from a single sample in a study of T cell responses to AZD1222 COVID-19 vaccine. Assay: immunoSEQ multiplex PCR; the TCRdb copy retains only in-frame clones and omits some. Seen here are around 120,000 clones, about nine tenths observed once, and the top ten hold 2.4%. The specimen comprised peripheral blood, sampled on day 0 of AZD1222 vaccination. Receptors originate from an adult in good health. CDR3s include the opening cysteine and the closing phenylalanine or tryptophan. The order of the fields is clone size, J gene, D gene, V gene, CDR3 DNA, CDR3 protein. A D gene is named only where the DNA matches it firmly. Size is omitted from some rows. Given values are once, few, many or a class for expanded clones.

.,TRBJ1-5,.,TRBV5-1,TGCGCCAGCAGGACGGATCCCACAAATCAGCCCCAGCATTTT,CASRTDPTNQPQHF
.,TRBJ1-1,.,TRBV7-9,TGTGCCAGCAGCTGGACGGTGAACACTGAAGCTTTCTTT,CASSWTVNTEAFF
.,TRBJ2-3,.,TRBV19,TGTGCCACTTCCTCCGTGGGACCCAGCACAGATACGCAGTATTTT,CATSSVGPSTDTQYF
.,TRBJ2-3,.,TRBV28,TGTGCCAGCAGCCCAACGGGAGTCCGGGACACAGATACGCAGTATTTT,CASSPTGVRDTDTQYF
few,TRBJ2-1,.,TRBV29-1,TGCAGCGTTTTATCGGGCGGGCCCTACAATGAGCAGTTCTTC,CSVLSGGPYNEQFF
.,TRBJ1-5,TRBD1,TRBV28,TGTGCCAGCAGCACCCGTTCGGGACAGGGCGGCAATCAGCCCCAGCATTTT,CASSTRSGQGGNQPQHF
.,TRBJ2-3,.,TRBV3-1/TRBV3-2,TGTGCCAGCAGCCAAGTCCGAGGAGGTATGGGCACAGATACGCAGTATTTT,CASSQVRGGMGTDTQYF
few,TRBJ1-5,.,TRBV23-1,TGCGCCAGCAGTCAATCAGGGAATTGGAGCAATCAGCCCCAGCATTTT,CASSQSGNWSNQPQHF
.,TRBJ1-1,.,TRBV5-4,TGTGCCAGCAGCTTAGGGTCCATGAACACTGAAGCTTTCTTT,CASSLGSMNTEAFF
.,TRBJ2-7,.,TRBV11-2,TGTGCCAGCAGCTTAGATGTCAGCTCCTACGAGCAGTACTTC,CASSLDVSSYEQYF
.,TRBJ2-7,.,TRBV6-1,TGTGCCAGCAGTGAACTGGTCTACGAGCAGTACTTC,CASSELVYEQYF
.,TRBJ2-3,TRBD2,TRBV3-1/TRBV3-2,TGTGCCAGCAGCCACCCCCTGGGGCTAGCGGGAGTAGATACGCAGTATTTT,CASSHPLGLAGVDTQYF
.,TRBJ1-6,.,TRBV4-2,TGTGCCAGCAGCCAACTACAGGGAGATTCACCCCTCCACTTT,CASSQLQGDSPLHF
.,TRBJ2-7,.,TRBV28,TGTGCCAGCAGTTTGTGGGGAGGCGAGCAGTACTTC,CASSLWGGEQYF
.,TRBJ1-2,.,TRBV9,TGTGCCAGCAGCGTAGCTCTGGGATCGTACTATGGCTACACCTTC,CASSVALGSYYGYTF
.,TRBJ1-3,TRBD1,TRBV27,TGTGCCAGCAGTTTCTCACGGGACAGAGGAAACACCATATATTTT,CASSFSRDRGNTIYF
.,TRBJ2-1,.,TRBV5-4,TGTGCCAGCAGCTTGCTGGACTACTCCCCCAATGAGCAGTTCTTC,CASSLLDYSPNEQFF
.,TRBJ2-5,.,TRBV25-1,TGTGCCAGCAGCGGATTCCTCTCCCAGTACTTC,CASSGFLSQYF
.,TRBJ1-1,.,TRBV15,TGTGCCACCAGCAGAGTCAGAGGGATGAACACTGAAGCTTTCTTT,CATSRVRGMNTEAFF
.,TRBJ2-1,.,TRBV7-9,TGTGCCAGCAGTCCCGGGGGACGGAATGAGCAGTTCTTC,CASSPGGRNEQFF
.,TRBJ2-7,TRBD2,TRBV9,TGTGCCAGCAGCGTAGCATCTAGCGGGAGCCGGGCTTACGAGCAGTACTTC,CASSVASSGSRAYEQYF
once,TRBJ2-2,TRBD1,TRBV6-2/TRBV6-3,TGTGCCAGCAGTCTAGGGACAGGGCGGAACACCGGGGAGCTGTTTTTT,CASSLGTGRNTGELFF
.,TRBJ2-7,.,TRBV9,TGTGCCAGCAGCGTGGCCGGGACAACGCTCGAGCAGTACTTC,CASSVAGTTLEQYF
.,TRBJ2-7,TRBD2,TRBV24-1,TGTGCCACCAGTGCGACTAGCGGGAGATCGAGCGAGCAGTACTTC,CATSATSGRSSEQYF
few,TRBJ1-5,TRBD1,TRBV6-5,TGTGCCAGCAGGCCACCGGGACAGGGGAACCAGCCCCAGCATTTT,CASRPPGQGNQPQHF
.,TRBJ2-3,TRBD2,TRBV6-4,TGTGCCAGCAGTGACACGGGAGGATTGAGCACAGATACGCAGTATTTT,CASSDTGGLSTDTQYF
.,TRBJ2-4,.,TRBV6-1,TGTGCCAGCAGTGAAGCCCACTCTACGGCAGCCAAAAACATTCAGTACTTC,CASSEAHSTAAKNIQYF